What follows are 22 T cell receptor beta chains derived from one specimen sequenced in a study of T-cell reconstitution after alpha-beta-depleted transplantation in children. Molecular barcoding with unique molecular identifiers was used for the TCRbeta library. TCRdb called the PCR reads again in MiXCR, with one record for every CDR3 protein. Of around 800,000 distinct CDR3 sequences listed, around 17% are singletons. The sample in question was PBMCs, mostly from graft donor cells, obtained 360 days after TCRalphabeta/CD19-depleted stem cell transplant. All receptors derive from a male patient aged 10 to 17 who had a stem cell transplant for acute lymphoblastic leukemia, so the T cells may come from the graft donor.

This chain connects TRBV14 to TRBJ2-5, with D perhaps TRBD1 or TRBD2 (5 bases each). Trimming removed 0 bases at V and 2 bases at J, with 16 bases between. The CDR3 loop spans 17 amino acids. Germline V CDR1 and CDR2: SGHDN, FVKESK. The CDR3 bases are TGTGCCAGCAGCCAAGATCAAGCAAGATGGGGGCAAGAGACCCAGTACTTC. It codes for CASSQDQARWGQETQYF. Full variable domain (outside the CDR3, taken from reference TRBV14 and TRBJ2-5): EAGVTQFPSHSVIEKGQTVTLRCDPISGHDNLYWYRRVMGKEIKFLLHFVKESKQDESGMPNNRFLAERTGGTYSTLKVQPAELEDSGVYFCASSQDQARWGQETQYFGPGTRLLVL.

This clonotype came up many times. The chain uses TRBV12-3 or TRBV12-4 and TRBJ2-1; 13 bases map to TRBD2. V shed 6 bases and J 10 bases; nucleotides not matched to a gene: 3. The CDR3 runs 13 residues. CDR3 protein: CASSRGLAGEQFF. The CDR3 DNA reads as TGTGCCAGCAGCCGGGGACTAGCGGGAGAGCAGTTCTTC.

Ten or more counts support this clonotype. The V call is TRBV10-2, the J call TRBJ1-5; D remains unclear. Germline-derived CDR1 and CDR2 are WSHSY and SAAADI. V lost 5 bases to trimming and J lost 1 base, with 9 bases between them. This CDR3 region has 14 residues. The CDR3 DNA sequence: TGCGCCAGCAGTCCTAGGGCAAGCAATCAGCCCCAGCATTTT. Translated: CASSPRASNQPQHF.

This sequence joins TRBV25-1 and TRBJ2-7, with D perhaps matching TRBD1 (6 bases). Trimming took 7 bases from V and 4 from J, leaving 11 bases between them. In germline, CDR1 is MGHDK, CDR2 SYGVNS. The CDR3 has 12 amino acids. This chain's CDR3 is CASMRTEYEQYF. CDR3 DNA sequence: TGTGCCAGCATGAGGACAGAGTACGAGCAGTACTTC.

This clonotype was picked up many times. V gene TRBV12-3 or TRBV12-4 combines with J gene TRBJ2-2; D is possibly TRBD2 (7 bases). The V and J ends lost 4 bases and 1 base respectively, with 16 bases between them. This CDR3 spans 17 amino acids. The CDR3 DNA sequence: TGTGCCAGCAGTTGGGGCTGGGGGGGCTGGAACACCGGGGAGCTGTTTTTT. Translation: CASSWGWGGWNTGELFF.

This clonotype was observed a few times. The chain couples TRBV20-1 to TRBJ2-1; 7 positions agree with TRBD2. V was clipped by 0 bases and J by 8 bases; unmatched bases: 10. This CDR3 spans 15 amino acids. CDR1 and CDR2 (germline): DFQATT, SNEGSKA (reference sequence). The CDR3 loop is CSARDGGRPVDEQFF. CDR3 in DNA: TGCAGTGCTAGAGACGGGGGGAGGCCGGTTGATGAGCAGTTCTTC.

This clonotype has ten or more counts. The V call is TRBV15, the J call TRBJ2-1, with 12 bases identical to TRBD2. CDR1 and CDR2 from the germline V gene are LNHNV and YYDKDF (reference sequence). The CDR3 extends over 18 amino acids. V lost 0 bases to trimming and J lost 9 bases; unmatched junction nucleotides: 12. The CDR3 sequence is CATSRDRMPTSGRVEQFF. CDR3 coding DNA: TGTGCCACCAGCAGAGATCGCATGCCGACTAGCGGGAGAGTTGAGCAGTTCTTC.

CDR3 sequence (DNA): TGTGCCAGCAGCTCCACCGGGACTTGGCATGAGCAGTTCTTC. Amino acids: CASSSTGTWHEQFF. V and J are TRBV7-9 and TRBJ2-1; D is perhaps TRBD2 (6 bases). The CDR3 loop spans 14 amino acids. Germline lookup yields CDR1 SEHNR and CDR2 FQNEAQ (reference sequence). Trimming left V 4 bases short and J 8 bases short, with 15 bases between.

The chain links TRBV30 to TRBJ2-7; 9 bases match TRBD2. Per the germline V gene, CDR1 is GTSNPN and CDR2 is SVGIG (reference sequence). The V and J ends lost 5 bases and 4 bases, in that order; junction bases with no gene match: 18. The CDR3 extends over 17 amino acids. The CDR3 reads CAWAGGPSAGGSYEQYF. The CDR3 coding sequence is TGTGCCTGGGCAGGAGGACCATCAGCGGGAGGATCGTACGAGCAGTACTTC.

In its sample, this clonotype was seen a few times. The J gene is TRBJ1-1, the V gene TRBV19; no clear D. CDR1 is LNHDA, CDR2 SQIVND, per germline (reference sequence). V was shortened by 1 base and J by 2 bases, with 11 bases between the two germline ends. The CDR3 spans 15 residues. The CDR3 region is CASSIAGRGNTEAFF. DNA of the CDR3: TGTGCCAGTAGTATAGCCGGACGGGGAAACACTGAAGCTTTCTTT. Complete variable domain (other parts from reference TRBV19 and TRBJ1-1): DGGITQSPKYLFRKEGQNVTLSCEQNLNHDAMYWYRQDPGQGLRLIYYSQIVNDFQKGDIAEGYSVSREKKESFPLTVTSAQKNPTAFYLCASSIAGRGNTEAFFGQGTRLTVV.

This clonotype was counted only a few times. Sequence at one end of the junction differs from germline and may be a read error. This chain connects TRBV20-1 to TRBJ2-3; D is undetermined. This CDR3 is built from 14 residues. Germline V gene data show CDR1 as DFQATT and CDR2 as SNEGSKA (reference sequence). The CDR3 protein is CSARDSPGTDTQYF. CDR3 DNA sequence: TGCAGTGCTAGAGATTCACCCGGCACGGATACGCAGTATTTT.

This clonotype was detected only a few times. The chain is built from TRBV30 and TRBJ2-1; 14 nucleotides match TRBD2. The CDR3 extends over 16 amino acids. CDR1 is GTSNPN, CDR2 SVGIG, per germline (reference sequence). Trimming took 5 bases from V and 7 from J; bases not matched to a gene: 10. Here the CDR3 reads CAWDGTSGSGPNEQFF. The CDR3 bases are TGTGCCTGGGATGGGACTAGCGGGAGCGGTCCAAATGAGCAGTTCTTC.

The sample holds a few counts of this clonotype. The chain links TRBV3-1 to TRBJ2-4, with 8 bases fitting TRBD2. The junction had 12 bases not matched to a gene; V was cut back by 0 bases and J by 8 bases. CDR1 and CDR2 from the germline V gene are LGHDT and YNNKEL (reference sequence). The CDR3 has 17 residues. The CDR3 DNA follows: TGTGCCAGCAGCCAAGATTGGCAGGGACTAGGGAGATACATTCAGTACTTC. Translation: CASSQDWQGLGRYIQYF. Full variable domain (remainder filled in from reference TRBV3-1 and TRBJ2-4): DTAVSQTPKYLVTQMGNDKSIKCEQNLGHDTMYWYKQDSKKFLKIMFSYNNKELIINETVPNRFSPKSPDKAHLNLHINSLELGDSAVYFCASSQDWQGLGRYIQYFGAGTRLSVL.

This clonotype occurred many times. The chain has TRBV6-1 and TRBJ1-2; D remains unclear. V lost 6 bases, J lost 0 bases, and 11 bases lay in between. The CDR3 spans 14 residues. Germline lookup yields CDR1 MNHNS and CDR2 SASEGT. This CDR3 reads CASRLSPANYGYTF. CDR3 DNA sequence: TGTGCCAGCAGACTGAGTCCAGCTAACTATGGCTACACCTTC.

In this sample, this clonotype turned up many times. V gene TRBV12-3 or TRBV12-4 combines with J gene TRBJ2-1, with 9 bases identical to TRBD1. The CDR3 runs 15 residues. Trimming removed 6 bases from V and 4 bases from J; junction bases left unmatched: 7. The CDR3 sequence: CASRDRDRAYNEQFF. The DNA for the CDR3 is TGTGCCAGCAGAGACCGGGACAGGGCGTACAATGAGCAGTTCTTC.

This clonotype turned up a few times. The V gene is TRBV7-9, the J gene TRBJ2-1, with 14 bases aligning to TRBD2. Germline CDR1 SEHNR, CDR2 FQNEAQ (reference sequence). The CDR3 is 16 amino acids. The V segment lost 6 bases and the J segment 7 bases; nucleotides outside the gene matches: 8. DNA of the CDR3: TGTGCCAGCAGAATGACCGGGACTAGCGGGAGAAATGAGCAGTTCTTC. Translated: CASRMTGTSGRNEQFF.

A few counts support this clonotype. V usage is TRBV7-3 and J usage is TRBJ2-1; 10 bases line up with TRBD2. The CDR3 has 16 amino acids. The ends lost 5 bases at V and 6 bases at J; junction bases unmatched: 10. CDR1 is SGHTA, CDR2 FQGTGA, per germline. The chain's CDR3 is CASSPKLAGKGNEQFF. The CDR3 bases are TGTGCCAGCAGCCCTAAACTAGCGGGAAAGGGCAATGAGCAGTTCTTC. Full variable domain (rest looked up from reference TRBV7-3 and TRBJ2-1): GAGVSQTPSNKVTEKGKYVELRCDPISGHTALYWYRQSLGQGPEFLIYFQGTGAADDSGLPNDRFFAVRPEGSVSTLKIQRTERGDSAVYLCASSPKLAGKGNEQFFGPGTRLTVL.

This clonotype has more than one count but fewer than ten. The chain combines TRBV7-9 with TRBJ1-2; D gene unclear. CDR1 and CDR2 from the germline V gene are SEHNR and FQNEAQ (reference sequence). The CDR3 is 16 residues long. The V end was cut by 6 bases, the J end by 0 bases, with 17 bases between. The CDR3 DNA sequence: TGTGCCAGCAGTCGGACCCCGCGGTCCGCTAACTATGGCTACACCTTC. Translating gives CASSRTPRSANYGYTF.

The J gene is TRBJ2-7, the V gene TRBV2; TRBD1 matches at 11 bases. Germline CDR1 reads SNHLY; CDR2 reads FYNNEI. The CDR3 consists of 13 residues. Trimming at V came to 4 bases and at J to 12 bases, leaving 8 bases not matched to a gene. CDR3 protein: CASSAPRTGGLYF. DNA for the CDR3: TGTGCCAGCAGTGCCCCCAGGACAGGGGGCCTGTACTTC.

CDR3 residues: CSARITRGSVTGELFF. CDR3 sequence (DNA): TGCAGTGCTAGAATCACGCGGGGCAGTGTCACCGGGGAGCTGTTTTTT. The V and J genes are TRBV20-1 and TRBJ2-2; a possible D gene is TRBD2 (6 bases). Germline CDR1 is DFQATT and CDR2 is SNEGSKA (reference sequence). Trimming cost V 2 bases and J 4 bases, with 17 bases left between them. The CDR3 extends over 16 amino acids.

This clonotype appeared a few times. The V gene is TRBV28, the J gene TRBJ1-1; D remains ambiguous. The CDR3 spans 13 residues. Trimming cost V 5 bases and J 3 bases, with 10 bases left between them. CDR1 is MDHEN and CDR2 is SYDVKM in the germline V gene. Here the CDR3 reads CASSGRVHTEAFF. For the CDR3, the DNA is TGTGCCAGCAGTGGCCGGGTACACACTGAAGCTTTCTTT.

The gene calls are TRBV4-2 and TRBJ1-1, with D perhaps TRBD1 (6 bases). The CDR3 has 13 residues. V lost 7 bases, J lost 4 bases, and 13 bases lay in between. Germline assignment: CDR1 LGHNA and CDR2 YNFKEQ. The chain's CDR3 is CASTNTGFTEAFF. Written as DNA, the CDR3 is TGTGCCAGCACCAATACAGGGTTCACTGAAGCTTTCTTT.